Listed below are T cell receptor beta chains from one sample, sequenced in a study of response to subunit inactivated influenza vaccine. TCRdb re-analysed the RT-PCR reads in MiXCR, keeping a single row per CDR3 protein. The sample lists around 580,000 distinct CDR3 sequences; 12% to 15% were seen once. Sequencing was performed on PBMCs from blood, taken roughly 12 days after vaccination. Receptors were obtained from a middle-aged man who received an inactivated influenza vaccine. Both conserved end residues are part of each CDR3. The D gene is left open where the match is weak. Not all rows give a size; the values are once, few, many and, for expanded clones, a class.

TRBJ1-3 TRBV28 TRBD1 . CASRGGAAGNTIYF TGTGCCAGCCGAGGGGGCGCTGCTGGAAACACCATATATTTT
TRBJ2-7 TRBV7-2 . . CASSLLSVGSSYEQYF TGTGCCAGCAGCTTACTTTCAGTGGGGAGCTCCTACGAGCAGTACTTC
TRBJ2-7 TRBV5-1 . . CASSWDGTNYEQYF TGCGCCAGCAGCTGGGACGGAACTAACTACGAGCAGTACTTC
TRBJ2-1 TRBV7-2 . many CASSSTRYNEQFF TGCGCCAGCAGCTCGACACGGTACAATGAGCAGTTCTTC
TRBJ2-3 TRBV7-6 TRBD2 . CASQNLAGTDTQYF TGTGCCAGCCAGAACCTAGCGGGGACAGATACGCAGTATTTT
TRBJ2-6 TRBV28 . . CASASAGLSGANVLTF TGTGCCAGCGCGTCGGCAGGGCTCTCTGGGGCCAACGTCCTGACTTTC
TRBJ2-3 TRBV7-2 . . CAGSSKRASTDMQYF TGTGCCGGCAGTTCGAAGAGGGCGAGTACAGATATGCAGTATTTT
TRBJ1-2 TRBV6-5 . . CASSYSRSRTPMWGYTF TGTGCCAGCAGTTACTCGCGGTCGCGGACCCCTATGTGGGGCTACACCTTC
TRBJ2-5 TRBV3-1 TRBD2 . CASGTSGGIETQYF TGTGCCTCTGGGACTAGCGGGGGTATAGAGACCCAGTACTTC
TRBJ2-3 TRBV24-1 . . CATSDTSMVGTQYF TGTGCCACCAGTGATACCAGCATGGTGGGTACGCAGTATTTT
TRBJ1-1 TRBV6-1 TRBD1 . CASLRDRDTEAFF TGTGCCAGCCTCCGGGACAGGGACACTGAAGCTTTCTTT
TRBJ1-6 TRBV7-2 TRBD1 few CASSPQTGLDNSPLHF TGTGCCAGCAGCCCCCAGACAGGGTTGGATAATTCACCCCTCCACTTT
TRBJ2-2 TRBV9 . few CASSLTGTTNTGELFF TGTGCCAGCAGCTTGACCGGGACAACGAACACCGGGGAGCTGTTTTTT
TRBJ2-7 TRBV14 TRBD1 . CASSEDHRGSYEQYF TGTGCCAGCAGCGAAGACCACAGGGGGAGCTACGAGCAGTACTTC
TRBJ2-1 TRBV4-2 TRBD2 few CASSDEAGGPSDEQFF TGTGCCAGCAGCGATGAAGCGGGAGGGCCCTCGGATGAGCAGTTCTTC
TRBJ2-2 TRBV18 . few CASSRTGETGELFF TGTGCCAGCTCAAGAACGGGGGAAACCGGGGAGCTGTTTTTT
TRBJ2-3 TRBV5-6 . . CASSPRPRGLTDTKYF TGTGCCAGCAGCCCCCGGCCAAGGGGGTTAACAGATACGAAGTATTTT
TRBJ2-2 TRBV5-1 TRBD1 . CASTRDRTNTGELFF TGCGCCAGCACCCGGGACAGGACGAACACCGGGGAGCTGTTTTTT
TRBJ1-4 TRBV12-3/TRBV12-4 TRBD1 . CASSGTVATNEKLFF TGTGCCAGCAGTGGGACAGTAGCAACTAATGAAAAACTGTTTTTT
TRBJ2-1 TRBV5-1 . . CASSLVVADNEQFF TGCGCCAGCAGCTTGGTGGTAGCTGACAATGAGCAGTTCTTC
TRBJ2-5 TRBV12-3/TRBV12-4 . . CASSLSRDPGQETQYF TGTGCCAGCAGTTTATCCCGGGACCCTGGTCAAGAGACCCAGTACTTC
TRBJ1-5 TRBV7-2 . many CASSLARAGQPQHF TGTGCCAGCAGCTTAGCGCGGGCCGGACAGCCCCAGCATTTT
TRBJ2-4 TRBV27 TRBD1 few CASRVDRDPILAKNIQYF TGTGCCAGCAGGGTGGACAGGGATCCGATATTAGCCAAAAACATTCAGTACTTC
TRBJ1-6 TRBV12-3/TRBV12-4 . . CASQVGSRNSPLHF TGTGCCAGCCAGGTCGGATCCAGGAATTCACCCCTCCACTTT
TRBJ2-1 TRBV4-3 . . CASSRSFSDEQFF TGCGCCAGCAGCCGATCCTTCTCGGATGAGCAGTTCTTC
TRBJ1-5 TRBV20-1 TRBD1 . CSAQGALGNQPQHF TGCAGTGCCCAGGGGGCGCTGGGCAATCAGCCCCAGCATTTT
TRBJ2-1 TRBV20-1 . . CSAGDLGDEQFF TGCAGTGCGGGGGATCTGGGCGATGAGCAGTTCTTC
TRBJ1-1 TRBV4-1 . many CASSRVGVNTEAFF TGCGCCAGCAGCCGGGTAGGGGTGAACACTGAAGCTTTCTTT
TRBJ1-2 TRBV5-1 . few CASSLETALNYGYTF TGCGCCAGCAGCTTGGAGACAGCCCTGAACTATGGCTACACCTTC
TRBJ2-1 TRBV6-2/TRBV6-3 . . CASSDLARLGGHEQFF TGTGCCAGCAGTGACTTGGCCCGGCTGGGCGGGCATGAGCAGTTCTTC
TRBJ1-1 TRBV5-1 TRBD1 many CASSTRTGGLETEAFF TGCGCCAGCAGCACGAGGACAGGGGGCTTGGAGACTGAAGCTTTCTTT
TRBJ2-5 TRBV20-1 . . CSARELAAQETQYF TGCAGTGCTAGAGAGCTCGCGGCCCAAGAGACCCAGTACTTC
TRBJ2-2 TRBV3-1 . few CASSYLGKTGELFF TGTGCCAGCAGCTACCTAGGGAAGACCGGGGAGCTGTTTTTT
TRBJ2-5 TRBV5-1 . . CASSLEQGWETQYF TGCGCCAGCAGCTTGGAGCAGGGATGGGAGACCCAGTACTTC
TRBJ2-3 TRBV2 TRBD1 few CASFEGRGLRDTQYF TGTGCCAGCTTCGAGGGCAGGGGGCTTAGAGATACGCAGTATTTT
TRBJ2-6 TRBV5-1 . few CASSLEWIKTRGANVLTF TGCGCCAGCAGCTTGGAGTGGATAAAGACCCGAGGGGCCAACGTCCTGACTTTC
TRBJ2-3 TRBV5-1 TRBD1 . CASSKDREDTQYF TGCGCCAGCAGCAAGGACAGGGAAGATACGCAGTATTTT
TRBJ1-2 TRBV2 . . CASSEVPATNYGYTF TGTGCCAGCAGTGAAGTTCCAGCCACTAACTATGGCTACACCTTC
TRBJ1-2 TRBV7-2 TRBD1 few CASSFQTGANYGYTF TGTGCCAGCAGCTTCCAGACAGGGGCGAACTATGGCTACACCTTC
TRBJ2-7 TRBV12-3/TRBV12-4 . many CASSLSGAYEQYF TGTGCCAGCAGTTTGTCAGGGGCCTACGAGCAGTACTTC
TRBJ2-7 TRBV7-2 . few CASSLAYNSYEQYF TGTGCCAGCAGCTTAGCGTACAACTCCTACGAGCAGTACTTC
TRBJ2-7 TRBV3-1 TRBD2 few CASSQTSGSLYEQYF TGTGCCAGCAGCCAGACTAGCGGGAGTCTTTACGAGCAGTACTTC
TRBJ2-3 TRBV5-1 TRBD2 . CASSFLSGGSTDTQYF TGCGCCAGCAGCTTCCTTAGCGGGGGAAGCACAGATACGCAGTATTTT
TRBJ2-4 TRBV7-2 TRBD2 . CASSLVESSGTKNIQYF TGTGCCAGCAGCTTAGTCGAGTCTAGCGGCACCAAAAACATTCAGTACTTC
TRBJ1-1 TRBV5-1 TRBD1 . CASSATGTGHTEAFF TGCGCCAGCAGCGCGACTGGGACAGGTCACACTGAAGCTTTCTTT
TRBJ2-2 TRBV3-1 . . CASSRTGTANTGELFF TGTGCCAGCAGCCGTACAGGAACCGCGAACACCGGGGAGCTGTTTTTT
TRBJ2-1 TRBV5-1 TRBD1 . CASSLASGTGRNNEQFF TGCGCCAGCAGCTTGGCTTCAGGGACAGGGAGGAACAATGAGCAGTTCTTC
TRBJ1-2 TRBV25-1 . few CASSGGVGGYTF TGTGCCAGCAGCGGGGGAGTTGGTGGCTACACCTTC
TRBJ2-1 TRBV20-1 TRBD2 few CSARDASGRGNEQFF TGCAGTGCTAGAGATGCTAGCGGGAGGGGAAATGAGCAGTTCTTC
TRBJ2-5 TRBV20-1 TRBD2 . CSANPPSGSGVTQYF TGCAGTGCTAACCCCCCTAGCGGGAGTGGTGTGACCCAGTACTTC